One T cell receptor beta chain is described in this entry. This specimen comes from a study of blood T cell repertoires in COVID-19. In the authors' methods: Scientists estimated how many nucleated cells there were by amplifying reference gene primers. Measured with immunoSEQ multiplex PCR; TCRdb has only the in-frame clones, and not every one. The DNA gave D and trimming, while V, J and clone size come from that table. The top ten clones hold roughly 0.35% of a sample with tens of thousands of clones, around nine tenths of them seen once. Germline CDR1 SGHTA, CDR2 FQGNSA. The CDR3 contains 15 residues. Trimming shortened V by 3 bases and J by 1 base, and 10 bases separated the two germline ends.

The sequence was collected from a man in his forties or fifties with COVID-19, enrolled during active disease. Sequenced sample: peripheral blood. This sequence joins TRBV7-2 and TRBJ1-5, with D perhaps matching TRBD1 (5 bases). CDR3 loop: CASSFDSISNQPQHF. CDR3 DNA sequence: TGTGCCAGCAGCTTCGACAGCATAAGCAATCAGCCCCAGCATTTT.